This T cell receptor (beta chain) is from a study of shared clonotypes between healthy human individuals. At the level of the study: The study used three CD4 naive, three CD4 memory, two CD8 naive and one CD8 memory plate per donor. General study results and limits: Donors were few, which limited the genetic and exposure-history diversity represented. Unshared clonotypes carried lower generation probabilities than those common to all four donors.

The V gene lost 6 bases and the J gene lost 8 bases, with 8 bases spanning the gap. In germline, CDR1 is MNHNY, CDR2 SVGAGI (reference sequence). This CDR3 region has 11 residues. As concerns this clone: Its antigen is undetermined.

Produced via immunoSEQ multiplex PCR; TCRdb's table is partial and in-frame only. Of roughly 650,000 clones listed, roughly 97% are singletons. The TCR sequence derives from a woman aged 25-40 years in good health. The sample comprised naive CD4+ T cells sorted from blood. As for subset: CD45RA+ positively selected. J is TRBJ2-1 and V is TRBV6-6, with D possibly TRBD2 on 6 matching bases. CDR3: CASRGGDEQFF. The CDR3 region has the DNA TGTGCCAGCAGGGGCGGGGATGAGCAGTTCTTC.